The 28 T cell receptor beta chains below all came from one sample that was sequenced in a study of T cell responses to AZD1222 COVID-19 vaccine. Method: immunoSEQ multiplex PCR; TCRdb's copy keeps in-frame clones and lacks some. The table has more than 70,000 clones, less than 95% seen once; the top ten hold 25% to 30%. Sequencing was performed on peripheral blood, taken 28 days after the second AZD1222 dose. The origin of the receptors is an adult who received the AZD1222 COVID-19 vaccine.

This chain connects TRBV28 to TRBJ1-2; tentative D call: TRBD1 (6 bases). In germline, CDR1 is MDHEN, CDR2 SYDVKM. V was pared by 6 bases and J by 8 bases, with 25 bases between. The CDR3 totals 16 residues. The CDR3 loop reads CASRTEARGVVKGYTF. In nucleotides, the CDR3 is TGTGCCAGCAGAACGGAGGCCAGGGGCGTCGTAAAAGGCTACACCTTC.

The chain recombines TRBV7-9 with TRBJ2-3; 9 bases align to TRBD1. V gave up 4 bases and J gave up 4 bases; unmatched junction bases: 12. Germline CDR1 and CDR2: SEHNR and FQNEAQ (reference sequence). The CDR3 runs to 17 residues. CDR3: CASSSIGGQGLADTQYF. CDR3 in DNA: TGTGCCAGCAGCTCGATTGGCGGACAGGGGCTAGCAGATACGCAGTATTTT.

This chain joins TRBV9 and TRBJ2-7; D is possibly TRBD2 (5 bases). In germline, CDR1 is SGDLS, CDR2 YYNGEE. V was clipped by 4 bases and J by 5 bases, with 19 bases between them. The CDR3 is 15 residues long. CDR3 sequence: CASSPLSGIRDEQYF. DNA for the CDR3: TGTGCCAGCAGCCCCCTCAGCGGCATTAGGGACGAGCAGTACTTC.

The V and J genes are TRBV5-1 and TRBJ2-1; 11 positions match TRBD2. V was clipped by 7 bases and J by 7 bases; unmatched bases: 7. Germline V gene lookup returns CDR1 SGHRS and CDR2 YFSETQ. The CDR3 is 14 residues long. The CDR3 spells CASQLAGVGNEQFF. The CDR3 DNA is TGCGCCAGCCAACTAGCGGGAGTTGGGAATGAGCAGTTCTTC.

The chain joins TRBV5-4 to TRBJ2-5; no clear D. The CDR3 is 13 residues long. The V gene's germline CDR1 is SGHNT and CDR2 YYREEE (reference sequence). V lost 2 bases and J 1 base, leaving 6 bases between the germline ends. The CDR3 reads CASSFTGQETQYF. Written as DNA, the CDR3 is TGTGCCAGCAGCTTTACGGGCCAAGAGACCCAGTACTTC. Looking up the rest from reference TRBV5-4 and TRBJ2-5 gives the full variable domain: ETGVTQSPTHLIKTRGQQVTLRCSSQSGHNTVSWYQQALGQGPQFIFQYYREEENGRGNFPPRFSGLQFPNYSSELNVNALELDDSALYLCASSFTGQETQYFGPGTRLLVL.

This chain links TRBV11-2 with TRBJ2-3; D remains ambiguous. The CDR3 is 12 amino acids. V dropped 1 base and J dropped 6 bases, with 5 bases sitting between them. The germline V gene has CDR1 SGHAT and CDR2 FQNNGV. CDR3 nucleotides: TGTGCCAGCAGCTTAGTTACGGATACGCAGTATTTT. Protein product: CASSLVTDTQYF.

The rearrangement links TRBV25-1 to TRBJ2-5; 7 positions match TRBD2. The V and J ends lost 8 bases and 3 bases, in that order; junction bases with no gene match: 12. The CDR3 loop spans 15 amino acids. In germline, CDR1 is MGHDK, CDR2 SYGVNS. The CDR3 loop reads CASGPSGAGEETQYF. CDR3 nucleotides: TGTGCCAGCGGCCCATCAGGTGCGGGAGAAGAGACCCAGTACTTC. Complete variable domain (other parts from reference TRBV25-1 and TRBJ2-5): EADIYQTPRYLVIGTGKKITLECSQTMGHDKMYWYQQDPGMELHLIHYSYGVNSTEKGDLSSESTVSRIRTEHFPLTLESARPSHTSQYLCASGPSGAGEETQYFGPGTRLLVL.

J is TRBJ2-1 and V is TRBV5-1; TRBD2 is a possible D gene (6 bases). Germline lookup yields CDR1 SGHRS and CDR2 YFSETQ. Deletions cut 0 bases from V and 5 bases from J, with 9 bases between. There are 14 residues in the CDR3. CDR3 region: CASSLAEGHNEQFF. CDR3 DNA: TGCGCCAGCAGCTTGGCGGAGGGGCACAATGAGCAGTTCTTC.

V gene TRBV28 combines with J gene TRBJ1-4; tentatively, D is TRBD1 (5 bases). V was clipped by 8 bases and J by 8 bases, with 12 bases between them. CDR1 is MDHEN and CDR2 is SYDVKM in the germline V gene. There are 12 residues in the CDR3. The CDR3 DNA is TGTGCCAGCGGGGGAGGGACGGAAAAACTGTTTTTT. Its protein is CASGGGTEKLFF.

The V and J genes are TRBV19 and TRBJ1-4; D unresolved. CDR1 is LNHDA and CDR2 is SQIVND in the germline V gene (reference sequence). V was pared by 5 bases and J by 6 bases, with 13 bases between. The CDR3 has 14 amino acids. The CDR3 DNA is TGTGCCAGTAGTCCCGCCGGAGGGTATGAAAAACTGTTTTTT. Residues: CASSPAGGYEKLFF.

The table lists this clone with a few counts. The chain recombines TRBV28 with TRBJ1-3; 7 nucleotides line up with TRBD1. Unmatched junction bases numbered 8, after V lost 6 bases and J lost 0 bases. Germline lookup yields CDR1 MDHEN and CDR2 SYDVKM. The CDR3 contains 16 residues. CDR3 sequence reads: CASRETGPVSGNTIYF. CDR3 coding DNA: TGTGCCAGCAGGGAGACAGGGCCTGTCTCTGGAAACACCATATATTTT.

V and J are TRBV4-2 and TRBJ1-2; D perhaps matches TRBD1 (5 bases). CDR3 length: 15 residues. V was cut by 0 bases and J by 4 bases, with 12 bases left in between. The germline CDR1 and CDR2 sequences are LGHNA and YNFKEQ. The CDR3 protein is CASSQEGTGGYGYTF. In nucleotides, the CDR3 is TGTGCCAGCAGCCAAGAAGGAACAGGTGGCTATGGCTACACCTTC.

The genes are TRBV6-5 and TRBJ1-1, with no clear D. Germline V CDR1 and CDR2: MNHEY, SVGAGI. The CDR3 contains 16 residues. Trimming removed 0 bases at V and 4 bases at J, with 15 bases between. CDR3 nucleotides: TGTGCCAGCAGTTACTCGAAAATGACCGGGGTCACTGAAGCTTTCTTT. It specifies CASSYSKMTGVTEAFF.

This clone appeared once. CDR3 amino acids: CASSEGPGGGNEQFF. CDR3 coding DNA: TGTGCCAGCAGTGAAGGCCCAGGGGGGGGAAATGAGCAGTTCTTC. The chain joins TRBV2 to TRBJ2-1, with D tentatively TRBD1 or TRBD2 (7 bases each). V dropped 1 base and J dropped 7 bases, with 14 bases sitting between them. This CDR3 spans 15 amino acids. Germline V lookup: CDR1 SNHLY, CDR2 FYNNEI.

The rearrangement uses TRBV10-2 and TRBJ1-1; maybe TRBD1 (6 bases). The V end was cut by 5 bases, the J end by 6 bases, with 13 bases between. The germline V gene has CDR1 WSHSY and CDR2 SAAADI. The CDR3 is 13 amino acids. The CDR3 DNA reads as TGCGCCAGCAGTAGGGGGGACAACGCTGAAGCTTTCTTT. This encodes CASSRGDNAEAFF.

This clone has a single count. The J gene is TRBJ2-7, the V gene TRBV28; 12 bases agree with TRBD2. The CDR3 consists of 17 residues. The J segment lost 3 bases and the V segment lost 7 bases, leaving 13 bases of the junction unmatched. Germline V gene lookup returns CDR1 MDHEN and CDR2 SYDVKM. The CDR3 reads CASTEEGWTSGNYEQYF. The CDR3 bases are TGTGCCAGCACCGAAGAAGGTTGGACTAGCGGGAACTACGAGCAGTACTTC.

The V gene is TRBV27, the J gene TRBJ2-3, with D tentatively TRBD2 (5 bases). Germline CDR1 and CDR2: MNHEY and SMNVEV (reference sequence). Trimming shortened V by 8 bases and J by 0 bases, and 9 bases separated the two germline ends. This CDR3 region has 13 residues. CDR3 in amino acids: CASRVASTDTQYF. The CDR3 DNA reads as TGTGCCAGCCGAGTAGCGAGCACAGATACGCAGTATTTT.

The chain employs TRBV18 and TRBJ2-1; the match to TRBD2 covers 10 bases. V shed 2 bases and J 4 bases; nucleotides not matched to a gene: 2. The CDR3 length is 15 residues. In germline, CDR1 is KGHSH, CDR2 LQKENI. CDR3 in amino acids: CASSPEREGYNEQFF. In DNA form, the CDR3 reads TGTGCCAGCTCACCAGAGCGGGAGGGGTACAATGAGCAGTTCTTC. The variable domain in full, with the rest retrieved from reference TRBV18 and TRBJ2-1, is NAGVMQNPRHLVRRRGQEARLRCSPMKGHSHVYWYRQLPEEGLKFMVYLQKENIIDESGMPKERFSAEFPKEGPSILRIQQVVRGDSAAYFCASSPEREGYNEQFFGPGTRLTVL.

The gene calls are TRBV19 and TRBJ2-1, with 11 bases fitting TRBD2. Germline trimming cut 8 bases from V and 5 bases from J; bases unmatched to any gene: 11. The CDR3 loop spans 16 amino acids. Germline V gives CDR1 LNHDA, CDR2 SQIVND (reference sequence). The CDR3: CASSPWGTSGDNEQFF. The CDR3 nucleotides read TGTGCCAGTTCCCCTTGGGGGACTAGCGGAGACAATGAGCAGTTCTTC.

The rearrangement joins TRBV4-1 to TRBJ1-2; D may be TRBD1 (5 bases). With 4 bases removed from V and 3 bases from J, the gap between germline ends came to 15 bases. The CDR3 consists of 15 residues. Germline-derived CDR1 and CDR2 are MGHRA and YSYEKL. CDR3 nucleotide sequence: TGCGCCAGCAGCCGAGGGGATGGCAGGGACTATGGCTACACCTTC. This sequence encodes CASSRGDGRDYGYTF.

V gene TRBV28 combines with J gene TRBJ2-1; possible D gene TRBD1, 6 bases. There are 13 residues in the CDR3. Germline loops: CDR1 MDHEN, CDR2 SYDVKM. V lost 5 bases to trimming and J lost 10 bases, with 15 bases between them. CDR3 sequence: CASSGQGSREQFF. The CDR3 region has the DNA TGTGCCAGCAGTGGGCAGGGGAGTAGGGAGCAGTTCTTC.

The rearrangement uses TRBV13 and TRBJ2-7; a possible D gene is TRBD2 (6 bases). The V and J ends lost 7 bases and 5 bases respectively, with 18 bases between them. Germline loops: CDR1 PRHDT, CDR2 FYEKMQ (reference sequence). The CDR3 contains 14 residues. The CDR3 bases are TGTGCCAGCACCCACTTCGCCGGGAGAAACGAGCAGTACTTC. Protein sequence: CASTHFAGRNEQYF.

The rearrangement uses TRBV19 and TRBJ2-6; 9 bases are a match to TRBD1. Per the germline V gene, CDR1 is LNHDA and CDR2 is SQIVND (reference sequence). V gave up 5 bases and J gave up 4 bases; unmatched junction bases: 3. The CDR3 runs 15 residues. CDR3 nucleotide sequence: TGTGCCAGTAGTCTACAGGGGGCCGGGGCCAACGTCCTGACTTTC. Its protein is CASSLQGAGANVLTF. Using reference TRBV19 and TRBJ2-6 for the parts outside the CDR3, the full variable domain is DGGITQSPKYLFRKEGQNVTLSCEQNLNHDAMYWYRQDPGQGLRLIYYSQIVNDFQKGDIAEGYSVSREKKESFPLTVTSAQKNPTAFYLCASSLQGAGANVLTFGAGSRLTVL.

This chain connects TRBV19 to TRBJ1-2; 9 bases align to TRBD1. V lost 6 bases, J lost 7 bases, and 9 bases stayed unmatched. Germline CDR1 LNHDA, CDR2 SQIVND (reference sequence). This CDR3 comprises 14 residues. The CDR3 here is CASSPIQGALGYTF. For the CDR3, the DNA is TGTGCCAGTAGCCCGATACAGGGGGCGCTTGGCTACACCTTC.

The chain is built from TRBV19 and TRBJ2-7; 9 bases fit TRBD2. The CDR3 length is 15 residues. Germline assignment: CDR1 LNHDA and CDR2 SQIVND (reference sequence). V trimming: 2 bases; J trimming: 0 bases; junction bases outside the gene matches: 2. DNA for the CDR3: TGTGCCAGTAGTATACTAGCGGGGAGCTCCTACGAGCAGTACTTC. Translated, it gives CASSILAGSSYEQYF.

V and J are TRBV3-1 (or the pseudogene TRBV3-2) and TRBJ1-2; D is perhaps TRBD1 (5 bases). This CDR3 is built from 15 residues. Trimming stripped 1 base from V and 4 bases from J, with 13 bases between. CDR1 LGHDT and CDR2 YNNKEL come from the germline V gene (reference sequence). Here the CDR3 reads CASSQAAREGYGYTF. CDR3 DNA: TGTGCCAGCAGCCAAGCCGCCAGGGAGGGCTATGGCTACACCTTC.

J is TRBJ2-5 and V is TRBV18, with D perhaps TRBD1 (5 bases). The CDR3 is made up of 14 amino acids. Germline-derived CDR1 and CDR2 are KGHSH and LQKENI. The V gene lost 1 base and the J gene lost 5 bases, with 11 bases spanning the gap. For the CDR3, the DNA is TGTGCCAGCTCACCACTTGCAGGGCCGGAGACCCAGTACTTC. This encodes CASSPLAGPETQYF. Filled out from reference TRBV18 and TRBJ2-5, the complete variable domain reads NAGVMQNPRHLVRRRGQEARLRCSPMKGHSHVYWYRQLPEEGLKFMVYLQKENIIDESGMPKERFSAEFPKEGPSILRIQQVVRGDSAAYFCASSPLAGPETQYFGPGTRLLVL.

This sequence joins TRBV10-3 and TRBJ2-2; D not certain. The V gene lost 3 bases and the J gene lost 4 bases, with 15 bases spanning the gap. The germline CDR1 and CDR2 sequences are ENHRY and SYGVKD. This CDR3 contains 16 residues. The CDR3 DNA reads as TGTGCCATCAGTGACAGTAAAGAGGAAGCCACCGGGGAGCTGTTTTTT. It specifies CAISDSKEEATGELFF.